These 24 T cell receptor beta chains were sequenced from one sample in a study of response to subunit inactivated influenza vaccine. MiXCR, run by TCRdb on the RT-PCR reads, gives a single entry per CDR3 protein. The sample lists 450,000 to 600,000 distinct CDR3 sequences; about 8% were seen once. The starting material was PBMCs from blood, obtained approximately 25 months after vaccination. Receptor source: a man in his fifties or sixties who received an inactivated influenza vaccine.

At least ten counts were recorded for this clonotype. The chain couples TRBV20-1 to TRBJ1-1, with unresolved D. The CDR3 contains 15 residues. The germline CDR1 and CDR2 sequences are DFQATT and SNEGSKA (reference sequence). Trimming removed 0 bases from V and 0 bases from J, with 11 bases in between. CDR3 DNA: TGCAGTGCTAGAGAGGGAACAGTCATGAACACTGAAGCTTTCTTT. This encodes CSAREGTVMNTEAFF.

The chain is built from TRBV5-6 and TRBJ2-1; D is possibly TRBD1 (7 bases). V shed 7 bases and J shed 6 bases, with 17 bases lying between them. Germline V CDR1 and CDR2: SGHDT, YYEEEE. The CDR3 spans 14 residues. The CDR3 bases are TGTGCCAGCTCCTGGGGGGCAGGGGGCAATGAGCAGTTCTTC. Protein product: CASSWGAGGNEQFF.

The chain links TRBV14 to TRBJ2-3; 12 bases map to TRBD2. CDR3 length: 16 amino acids. V gave up 0 bases and J gave up 6 bases; unmatched junction bases: 4. Per germline, CDR1 SGHDN and CDR2 FVKESK. The CDR3, as DNA: TGTGCCAGCAGCCAAGATCTGACTAGCGGGAGCGATACGCAGTATTTT. This codes for CASSQDLTSGSDTQYF.

The V and J genes are TRBV5-5 and TRBJ1-2; D is unclear. This CDR3 spans 13 amino acids. Trimming removed 4 bases from V and 4 bases from J, with 11 bases in between. The germline gives CDR1 SGHKS, CDR2 YYEKEE (reference sequence). The CDR3 coding sequence is TGTGCCAGCAGCGTCGAGCTTTTCTATGGCTACACCTTC. This translates into CASSVELFYGYTF.

A note on this clonotype: This may stem from a read error, because a much larger clone lies one nucleotide away. The J gene is TRBJ1-6, the V gene TRBV12-3 or TRBV12-4; D is ambiguous. This CDR3 contains 15 residues. Deletions cut 1 base from V and 4 bases from J, with 8 bases between. The CDR3 spells CASSLGVEYNSPLHF. The CDR3 DNA reads as TGTGCCAGCAGTTTAGGGGTAGAATATAATTCACCCCTCCACTTT.

The CDR3 DNA reads as TGCGCCAGCCGGGCCGAAAATTCACCCCTCCACTTT. Encoded protein: CASRAENSPLHF. The genes are TRBV5-1 and TRBJ1-6; D unresolved. Germline V gene sequence: CDR1 SGHRS, CDR2 YFSETQ. This CDR3 is 12 amino acids long. Trimming took off 7 bases at V and 7 bases at J, with 9 bases between the two ends.

This clonotype was seen at least ten times. The rearrangement uses TRBV7-8 and TRBJ2-1; D may be TRBD2 (6 bases). This CDR3 comprises 16 residues. Trimming took 1 base from V and 5 from J, leaving 15 bases between them. The germline gives CDR1 SGHVS, CDR2 FQNEAQ. CDR3 in amino acids: CASSLGGGREDNEQFF. Written as DNA, the CDR3 is TGTGCCAGCAGCTTAGGGGGCGGAAGGGAGGACAATGAGCAGTTCTTC.

V and J are TRBV6-4 and TRBJ1-1; TRBD1 matches 8 bases. V lost 0 bases, J lost 1 base, and 7 bases stayed unmatched. Per the germline V gene, CDR1 is MRHNA and CDR2 is SNTAGT. The length of the CDR3 is 17 residues. DNA of the CDR3: TGTGCCAGCAGTGACTCGGGACAGGCCCTCCAGAACACTGAAGCTTTCTTT. This gives the protein CASSDSGQALQNTEAFF.

This clonotype was detected a few times. V usage is TRBV5-1 and J usage is TRBJ2-5, with a weak D call TRBD2 (5 bases). Germline V gene data show CDR1 as SGHRS and CDR2 as YFSETQ. Between the trimmed V and J ends, which lost 0 bases and 0 bases, there was a span of 12 bases. The CDR3 runs to 16 residues. CDR3 loop: CASSLGGRGYQETQYF. DNA of the CDR3: TGCGCCAGCAGCTTGGGCGGTCGGGGTTACCAAGAGACCCAGTACTTC.

V gene TRBV27 combines with J gene TRBJ2-1; 14 bases line up with TRBD2. From germline, CDR1 is MNHEY and CDR2 SMNVEV (reference sequence). The CDR3 has 14 amino acids. The trim removed 5 bases at V and 15 bases at J, leaving 9 bases unmatched. The CDR3 sequence: CASSPGTSGSPGFF. The CDR3 DNA reads TGTGCCAGCAGTCCCGGGACTAGCGGGAGCCCTGGGTTCTTC.

This clonotype was found many times. The chain carries TRBV10-3 and TRBJ1-5; 7 nucleotides line up with TRBD1. The CDR3 has 12 amino acids. CDR1 and CDR2 from the germline V gene are ENHRY and SYGVKD. V shed 5 bases and J 11 bases; nucleotides not matched to a gene: 6. The DNA of the CDR3 is TGTGCCATCAGTATAACAGGGGAAACCCAGCATTTT. This gives the protein CAISITGETQHF.

This clonotype has more than one count but fewer than ten. The J gene is TRBJ2-2, the V gene TRBV6-2 or TRBV6-3; 11 positions agree with TRBD2. This CDR3 is built from 20 residues. CDR1 and CDR2 (germline): MNHEY, SVGEGT. V gave up 0 bases and J gave up 4 bases; unmatched junction bases: 13. The CDR3 loop reads CASSYSFPHTGTSGTGELFF. In DNA form, the CDR3 reads TGTGCCAGCAGTTACTCGTTTCCCCATACCGGGACTAGCGGCACCGGGGAGCTGTTTTTT.

This clonotype has at least ten counts. The rearrangement joins TRBV4-3 to TRBJ2-7, with D perhaps matching TRBD2 (6 bases). This CDR3 region has 17 residues. Trimming removed 0 bases at V and 0 bases at J, with 15 bases between. Germline V gives CDR1 LGHNA, CDR2 YSLEER. The chain's CDR3 is CASSQDYPGVSSYEQYF. The CDR3 DNA is TGCGCCAGCAGCCAAGATTACCCGGGGGTGAGCTCCTACGAGCAGTACTTC.

The V gene is TRBV15, the J gene TRBJ1-2; a weak D match, TRBD1 (5 bases). The V gene lost 5 bases and the J gene lost 4 bases, with 11 bases spanning the gap. The CDR3 is made up of 13 amino acids. Germline-derived CDR1 and CDR2 are LNHNV and YYDKDF (reference sequence). The DNA of the CDR3 is TGTGCCACCAGCGGAGGCGGGGGCTATGGCTACACCTTC. Protein: CATSGGGGYGYTF.

The chain couples TRBV4-3 to TRBJ1-2, with D possibly matching TRBD1 (5 bases). The germline CDR1 and CDR2 sequences are LGHNA and YSLEER. The CDR3 spans 16 residues. V was pared by 4 bases and J by 8 bases, with 23 bases between. The chain's CDR3 is CASSPSLGVRSKGYTF. DNA for the CDR3: TGCGCCAGCAGCCCTTCCTTAGGGGTTCGGTCGAAAGGCTACACCTTC.

This clonotype was seen a handful of times. The V gene is TRBV20-1, the J gene TRBJ2-5; D possibly corresponds to TRBD2 (7 bases). The CDR3 sequence is 15 residues long. Trimming pared 6 bases from V and 0 bases from J, leaving 17 bases between. The germline V gene encodes CDR1 DFQATT and CDR2 SNEGSKA (reference sequence). CDR3 nucleotide sequence: TGCAGTGCGGGGGGGGCTAGAGGGTACCAAGAGACCCAGTACTTC. As protein: CSAGGARGYQETQYF.

This clonotype showed up many times. This chain uses TRBV28 with TRBJ2-3, with D possibly TRBD2 on 6 matching bases. V was cut by 7 bases and J by 0 bases, with 8 bases left in between. Germline V gene lookup returns CDR1 MDHEN and CDR2 SYDVKM. The CDR3 contains 13 residues. This chain's CDR3 is CASTGDSTDTQYF. CDR3 coding DNA: TGTGCCAGCACGGGGGACAGCACAGATACGCAGTATTTT.

V usage is TRBV5-6 and J usage is TRBJ2-7, with D uncertain. CDR1 and CDR2 (germline): SGHDT, YYEEEE. Trimming shortened V by 1 base and J by 1 base, and 12 bases separated the two germline ends. The CDR3 length is 15 residues. CDR3 DNA sequence: TGTGCCAGCAGCTTGAGTTGGGCCAGATCCTACGAGCAGTACTTC. This translates into CASSLSWARSYEQYF.

The rearrangement links TRBV20-1 to TRBJ2-3; D unresolved. With 1 base removed from V and 5 bases from J, the gap between germline ends came to 7 bases. The germline CDR1 and CDR2 sequences are DFQATT and SNEGSKA (reference sequence). This CDR3 has 12 residues. In nucleotides, the CDR3 is TGCAGTGCTAGAGTGGGCGGAGATACGCAGTATTTT. It encodes CSARVGGDTQYF.

The genes are TRBV6-2 or TRBV6-3 and TRBJ2-7; TRBD2 aligns across 7 bases. CDR1 MNHEY and CDR2 SVGEGT come from the germline V gene. The trim removed 7 bases at V and 2 bases at J, leaving 11 bases unmatched. This CDR3 region has 15 residues. The CDR3 DNA follows: TGTGCCAGCACGTGGGGAGGGGAGGCTGCCTACGAGCAGTACTTC. Protein sequence: CASTWGGEAAYEQYF.

This clonotype appeared a few times. This chain links TRBV4-2 with TRBJ1-6; tentative D call: TRBD1 (5 bases). This CDR3 has 16 residues. From germline, CDR1 is LGHNA and CDR2 YNFKEQ. Trimming pared 4 bases from V and 5 bases from J, leaving 15 bases between. The CDR3 sequence is CASSPHRDGDNSPLHF. CDR3 DNA sequence: TGTGCCAGCAGCCCACACCGGGACGGTGATAATTCACCCCTCCACTTT.

This clonotype has only a few counts. This rearrangement joins TRBV5-1 to TRBJ2-7; 9 bases agree with TRBD1. V shed 4 bases and J 6 bases; nucleotides not matched to a gene: 5. Germline CDR1 SGHRS, CDR2 YFSETQ. The CDR3 runs to 13 residues. CDR3 loop: CASSIPDRGEQYF. CDR3 in DNA: TGCGCCAGCAGCATCCCGGACAGGGGCGAGCAGTACTTC.

This clonotype was recorded many times. The gene calls are TRBV12-3 or TRBV12-4 and TRBJ2-1; TRBD2 agrees at 8 bases. CDR3 size: 14 residues. Losses at the gene ends were 8 bases for V and 5 bases for J; bases not matched to a gene: 8. DNA for the CDR3: TGTGCCAGCCGAGGCGGGGGGACAAACAATGAGCAGTTCTTC. It is translated as CASRGGGTNNEQFF.

The rearrangement joins TRBV20-1 to TRBJ2-3, with a tentative D call TRBD1 (6 bases). Trimming cost V 3 bases and J 2 bases, with 9 bases left between them. This CDR3 comprises 13 residues. CDR1 and CDR2 (germline): DFQATT, SNEGSKA (reference sequence). CDR3 in amino acids: CSASNRVTDTQYF. The CDR3 coding sequence is TGCAGTGCTAGCAACAGGGTCACAGATACGCAGTATTTT.